This TCR beta chain was recovered during a study of T-cell memory formation after mild COVID-19. Study-wide background: TCR clusters largely stayed donor specific. Study conclusions and caveats: Confirmation of SARS-CoV-2 specificity was lacking for second-wave clones peaking day 37. Several responding clones turned up in pre-infection memory, indicating that cross-reactive memory may have taken part.

Employing constant-segment primers, 5'RACE generated TCR alpha and TCR beta cDNA libraries bearing sample barcodes and UMIs. TCRdb re-analysed the 5' RACE reads in MiXCR, keeping a single row per CDR3 protein. Among some 300,000 distinct CDR3 sequences listed, roughly 19% were seen once. The CDR3 is made up of 12 amino acids. The V end was cut by 5 bases, the J end by 4 bases, with 8 bases between. Germline V gives CDR1 MNHEY, CDR2 SVGEGT. As for this clonotype: What it recognizes is unknown.

The sequenced sample was PBMCs or a T cell subset sorted from them (not recorded which). The clonotype comes from a young man who had mild COVID-19 (a few samples of this study predate the infection). Cell type and time point are not known. V and J are TRBV6-2 or TRBV6-3 and TRBJ1-2; D gene ambiguous. The CDR3 reads CASSERLYGYTF. Here the CDR3 DNA reads TGTGCCAGCAGTGAAAGGCTCTATGGCTACACCTTC.